In this sample, the clone carrying this TCR beta chain turned up many times. An end of the junction does not agree with germline; a read error may underlie this. A TCRbeta library incorporating unique molecular identifiers was prepared. TCRdb analysed the PCR reads with MiXCR anew, one entry per CDR3 protein. The top ten hold more than 5.5% of the sample, which has over 400,000 distinct CDR3 sequences, around 12% seen once. CDR1 SGDLS and CDR2 YYNGEE come from the germline V gene. The CDR3 is made up of 17 amino acids. The sample is drawn from a study of T-cell reconstitution after alpha-beta-depleted transplantation in children.

The sequences come from PBMCs from the stem cell graft donor, collected from the stem cell graft. The chain recombines TRBV9 with TRBJ2-3; tentative D call: TRBD2 (6 bases). The sequence was obtained from a human donor who donated a stem cell graft to a child with combined immunodeficiency. CDR3 nucleotides: TGTGCCAGCAGCGGGGACGGAGGGGCAGCACGCACCGATACGCAGTATTTT. It encodes CASSGDGGAARTDTQYF.